This TCR beta chain comes out of a study of blood T cell repertoires in COVID-19. Concerning this clone: Other DNA variants within this sample encode the same CDR3.

The method was immunoSEQ multiplex PCR; TCRdb's version includes in-frame clones alone and lacks a portion of them. The sample shows 200,000 to 250,000 clones, roughly four fifths of them seen only once. Trimming removed 1 base from V and 0 bases from J, with 6 bases in between. CDR3 size: 14 residues. From germline, CDR1 is SEHNR and CDR2 FQNEAQ (reference sequence). This clonotype originated in a woman aged 55-69 years with acute or convalescent COVID-19. Sequenced input: peripheral blood. The chain carries TRBV7-9 and TRBJ1-1; no clear D gene. CDR3 amino acids: CASSLGQVNTEAFF. For the CDR3, the DNA is TGTGCCAGCAGCTTAGGTCAGGTGAACACTGAAGCTTTCTTT.